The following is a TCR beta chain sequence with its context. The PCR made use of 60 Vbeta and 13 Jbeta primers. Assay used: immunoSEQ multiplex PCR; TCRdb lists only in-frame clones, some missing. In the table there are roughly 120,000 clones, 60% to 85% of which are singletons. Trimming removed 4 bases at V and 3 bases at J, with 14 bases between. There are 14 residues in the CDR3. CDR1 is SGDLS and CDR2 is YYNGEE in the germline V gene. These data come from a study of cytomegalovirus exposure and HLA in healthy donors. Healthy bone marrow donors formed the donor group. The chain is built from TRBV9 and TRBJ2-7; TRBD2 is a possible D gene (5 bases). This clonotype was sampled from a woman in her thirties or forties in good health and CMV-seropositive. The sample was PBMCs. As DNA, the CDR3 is TGTGCCAGCAGCTCTACCTGGACTGACTACGAGCAGTACTTC. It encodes CASSSTWTDYEQYF.